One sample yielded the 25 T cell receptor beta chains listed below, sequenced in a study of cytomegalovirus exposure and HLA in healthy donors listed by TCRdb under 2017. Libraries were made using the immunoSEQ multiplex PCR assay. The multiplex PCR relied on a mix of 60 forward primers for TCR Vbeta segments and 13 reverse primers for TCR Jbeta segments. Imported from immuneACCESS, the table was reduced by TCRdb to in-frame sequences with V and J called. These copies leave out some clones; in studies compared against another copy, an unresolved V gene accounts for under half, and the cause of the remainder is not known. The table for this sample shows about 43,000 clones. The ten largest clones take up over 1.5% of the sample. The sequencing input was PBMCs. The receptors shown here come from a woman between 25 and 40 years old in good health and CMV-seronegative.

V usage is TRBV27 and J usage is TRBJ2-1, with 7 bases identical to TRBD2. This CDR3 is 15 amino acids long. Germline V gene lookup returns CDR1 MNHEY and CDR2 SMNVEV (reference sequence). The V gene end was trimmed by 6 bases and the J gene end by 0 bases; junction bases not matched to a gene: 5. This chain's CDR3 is CASRRTSDSYNEQFF. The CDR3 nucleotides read TGTGCCAGCAGAAGAACTAGCGACTCCTACAATGAGCAGTTCTTC.

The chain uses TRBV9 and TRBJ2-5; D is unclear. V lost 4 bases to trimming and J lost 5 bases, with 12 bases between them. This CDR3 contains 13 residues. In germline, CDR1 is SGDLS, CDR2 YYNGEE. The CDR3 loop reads CASSPARRETQYF. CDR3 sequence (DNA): TGTGCCAGCAGCCCCGCCCGTCGGGAGACCCAGTACTTC. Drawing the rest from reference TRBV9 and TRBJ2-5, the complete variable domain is DSGVTQTPKHLITATGQRVTLRCSPRSGDLSVYWYQQSLDQGLQFLIQYYNGEERAKGNILERFSAQQFPDLHSELNLSSLELGDSALYFCASSPARRETQYFGPGTRLLVL.

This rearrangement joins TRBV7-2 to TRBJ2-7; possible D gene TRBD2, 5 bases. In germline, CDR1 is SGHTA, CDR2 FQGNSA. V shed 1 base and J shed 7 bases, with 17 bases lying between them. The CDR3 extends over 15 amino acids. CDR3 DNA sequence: TGTGCCAGCAGCTTAGATGAGCACCCTCGGAGGGAGCAGTACTTC. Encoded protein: CASSLDEHPRREQYF.

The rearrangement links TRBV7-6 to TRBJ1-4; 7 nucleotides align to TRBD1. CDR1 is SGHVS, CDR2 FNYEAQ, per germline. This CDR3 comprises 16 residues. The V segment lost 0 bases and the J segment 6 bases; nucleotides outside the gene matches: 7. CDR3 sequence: CASSLALAGGDEKLFF. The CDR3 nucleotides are TGTGCCAGCAGCTTAGCTCTGGCAGGGGGTGATGAAAAACTGTTTTTT.

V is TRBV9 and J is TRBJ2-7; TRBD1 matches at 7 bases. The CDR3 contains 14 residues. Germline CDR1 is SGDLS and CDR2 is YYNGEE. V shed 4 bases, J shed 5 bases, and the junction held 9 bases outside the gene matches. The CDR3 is CASSFGTAADEQYF. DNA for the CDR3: TGTGCCAGCAGCTTCGGGACAGCCGCCGACGAGCAGTACTTC.

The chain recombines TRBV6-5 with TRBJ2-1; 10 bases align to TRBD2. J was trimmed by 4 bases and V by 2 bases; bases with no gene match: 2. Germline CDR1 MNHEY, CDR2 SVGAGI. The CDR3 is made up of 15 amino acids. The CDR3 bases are TGTGCCAGCAGTTACGGACTAGCGGATTACAATGAGCAGTTCTTC. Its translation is CASSYGLADYNEQFF.

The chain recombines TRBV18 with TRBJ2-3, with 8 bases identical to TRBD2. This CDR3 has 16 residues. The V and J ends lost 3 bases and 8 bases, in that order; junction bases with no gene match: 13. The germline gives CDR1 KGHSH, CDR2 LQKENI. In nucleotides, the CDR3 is TGTGCCAGCTCACCCCAACTAGCGGTGCCTAGGATTACGCAGTATTTT. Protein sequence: CASSPQLAVPRITQYF.

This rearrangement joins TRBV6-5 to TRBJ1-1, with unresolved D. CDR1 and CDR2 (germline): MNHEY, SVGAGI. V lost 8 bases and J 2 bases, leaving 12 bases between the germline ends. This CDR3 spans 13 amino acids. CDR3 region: CASCYGDNTEAFF. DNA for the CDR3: TGTGCCAGCTGCTACGGGGATAACACTGAAGCTTTCTTT.

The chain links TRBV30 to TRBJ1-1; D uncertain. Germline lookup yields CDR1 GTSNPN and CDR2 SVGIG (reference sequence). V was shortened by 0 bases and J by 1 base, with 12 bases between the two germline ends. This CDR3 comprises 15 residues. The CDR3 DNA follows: TGTGCCTGGAGTGTACGGGAGGGTCCGAACACTGAAGCTTTCTTT. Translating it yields CAWSVREGPNTEAFF.

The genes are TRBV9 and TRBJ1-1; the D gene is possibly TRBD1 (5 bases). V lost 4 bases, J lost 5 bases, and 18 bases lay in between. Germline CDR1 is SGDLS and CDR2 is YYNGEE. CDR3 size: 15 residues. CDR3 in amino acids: CASSPRGARGTEAFF. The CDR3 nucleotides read TGTGCCAGCAGCCCCCGGGGCGCCCGGGGGACTGAAGCTTTCTTT. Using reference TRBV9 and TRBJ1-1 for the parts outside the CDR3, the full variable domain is DSGVTQTPKHLITATGQRVTLRCSPRSGDLSVYWYQQSLDQGLQFLIQYYNGEERAKGNILERFSAQQFPDLHSELNLSSLELGDSALYFCASSPRGARGTEAFFGQGTRLTVV.

CDR3: CASSGSHNHYEQYF. DNA of the CDR3: TGTGCCAGCAGCGGCTCACACAATCACTACGAGCAGTACTTC. V is TRBV5-6 and J is TRBJ2-7; the D is unclear. The CDR3 is made up of 14 amino acids. Germline CDR1 SGHDT, CDR2 YYEEEE. The V end lost 4 bases, the J end lost 3 bases, and 14 bases lay between the germline ends.

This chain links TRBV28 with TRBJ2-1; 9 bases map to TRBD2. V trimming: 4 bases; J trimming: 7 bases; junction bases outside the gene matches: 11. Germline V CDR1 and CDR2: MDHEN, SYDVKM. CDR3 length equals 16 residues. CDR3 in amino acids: CASSWFAGGSRNEQFF. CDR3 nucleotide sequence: TGTGCCAGCAGTTGGTTCGCGGGAGGGTCTCGGAATGAGCAGTTCTTC. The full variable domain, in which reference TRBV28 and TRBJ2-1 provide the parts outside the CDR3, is DVKVTQSSRYLVKRTGEKVFLECVQDMDHENMFWYRQDPGLGLRLIYFSYDVKMKEKGDIPEGYSVSREKKERFSLILESASTNQTSMYLCASSWFAGGSRNEQFFGPGTRLTVL.

The CDR3 sequence: CATSNQDTRFQTEQFF. The CDR3 bases are TGTGCCACCAGCAATCAGGACACCCGGTTTCAGACTGAGCAGTTCTTC. The chain uses TRBV15 and TRBJ2-1; tentative D call: TRBD1 (5 bases). The CDR3 sequence is 16 residues long. The V end was cut by 4 bases, the J end by 9 bases, with 22 bases between. Looked up from germline, CDR1 is LNHNV and CDR2 is YYDKDF (reference sequence).

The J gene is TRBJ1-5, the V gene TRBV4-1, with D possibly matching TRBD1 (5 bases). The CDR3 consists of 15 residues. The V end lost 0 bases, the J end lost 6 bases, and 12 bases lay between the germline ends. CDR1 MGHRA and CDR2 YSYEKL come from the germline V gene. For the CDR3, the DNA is TGCGCCAGCAGCCAAGAAGGAGGGGACGGTCAGCCCCAGCATTTT. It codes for CASSQEGGDGQPQHF.

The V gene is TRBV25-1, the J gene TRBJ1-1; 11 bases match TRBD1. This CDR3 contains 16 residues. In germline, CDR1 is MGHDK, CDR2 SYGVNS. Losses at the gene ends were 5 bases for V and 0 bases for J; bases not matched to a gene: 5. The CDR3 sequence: CASSLRTGGMNTEAFF. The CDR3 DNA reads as TGTGCCAGCAGTCTTCGGACAGGGGGCATGAACACTGAAGCTTTCTTT.

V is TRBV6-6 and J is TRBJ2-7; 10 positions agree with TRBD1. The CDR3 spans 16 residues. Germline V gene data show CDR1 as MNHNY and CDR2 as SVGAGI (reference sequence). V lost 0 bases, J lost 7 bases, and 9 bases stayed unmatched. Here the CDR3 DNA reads TGTGCCAGCAGTTACTCGATCGGGACAGGGGTTGGAGAGCAGTACTTC. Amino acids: CASSYSIGTGVGEQYF.

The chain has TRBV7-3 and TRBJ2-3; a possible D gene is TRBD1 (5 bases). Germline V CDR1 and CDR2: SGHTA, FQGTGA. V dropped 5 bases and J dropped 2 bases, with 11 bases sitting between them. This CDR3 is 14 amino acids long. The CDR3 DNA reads TGTGCCAGCAGCCCCGACAGATACACAGATACGCAGTATTTT. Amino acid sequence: CASSPDRYTDTQYF.

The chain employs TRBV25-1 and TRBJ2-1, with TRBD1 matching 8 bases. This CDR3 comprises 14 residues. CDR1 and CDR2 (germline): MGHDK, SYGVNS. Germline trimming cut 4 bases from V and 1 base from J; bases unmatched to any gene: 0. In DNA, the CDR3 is TGTGCCAGCAGTGGACAGGGGTCCTACAATGAGCAGTTCTTC. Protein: CASSGQGSYNEQFF.

The CDR3 protein is CASSGGTSGLYEQYF. DNA of the CDR3: TGTGCCAGCAGCGGAGGGACTAGCGGGCTTTACGAGCAGTACTTC. The chain recombines TRBV5-4 with TRBJ2-7, with 12 bases that match TRBD2. J lost 4 bases, V lost 4 bases, and 6 bases had no gene match. The CDR3 has 15 amino acids. The V gene's germline CDR1 is SGHNT and CDR2 YYREEE (reference sequence).

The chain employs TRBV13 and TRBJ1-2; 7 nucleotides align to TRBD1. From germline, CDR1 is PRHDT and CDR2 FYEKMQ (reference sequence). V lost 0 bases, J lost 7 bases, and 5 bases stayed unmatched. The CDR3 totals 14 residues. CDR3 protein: CASSLGPTGLGYTF. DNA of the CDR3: TGTGCCAGCAGCTTAGGCCCGACAGGGCTTGGCTACACCTTC.

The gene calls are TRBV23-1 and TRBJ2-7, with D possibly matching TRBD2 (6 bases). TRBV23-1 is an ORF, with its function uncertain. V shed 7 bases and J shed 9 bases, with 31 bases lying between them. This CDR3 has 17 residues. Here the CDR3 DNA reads TGCGCCAGCACGGGACTTACGGGAGCGAGGTCCCTACGAGGGCAGTACTTC. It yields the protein CASTGLTGARSLRGQYF.

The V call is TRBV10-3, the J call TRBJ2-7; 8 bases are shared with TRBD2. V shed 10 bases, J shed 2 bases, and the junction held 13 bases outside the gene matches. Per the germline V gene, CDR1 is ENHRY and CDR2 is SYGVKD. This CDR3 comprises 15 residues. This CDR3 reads CATEEAGAAAYEQYF. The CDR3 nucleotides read TGTGCCACCGAAGAAGCGGGAGCCGCAGCCTACGAGCAGTACTTC.

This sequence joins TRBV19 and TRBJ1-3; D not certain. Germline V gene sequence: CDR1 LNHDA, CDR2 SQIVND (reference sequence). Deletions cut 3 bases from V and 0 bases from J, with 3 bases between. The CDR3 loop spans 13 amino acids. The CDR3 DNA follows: TGTGCCAGTAGTATGTACTCTGGAAACACCATATATTTT. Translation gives CASSMYSGNTIYF. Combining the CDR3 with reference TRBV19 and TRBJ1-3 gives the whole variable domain DGGITQSPKYLFRKEGQNVTLSCEQNLNHDAMYWYRQDPGQGLRLIYYSQIVNDFQKGDIAEGYSVSREKKESFPLTVTSAQKNPTAFYLCASSMYSGNTIYFGEGSWLTVV.

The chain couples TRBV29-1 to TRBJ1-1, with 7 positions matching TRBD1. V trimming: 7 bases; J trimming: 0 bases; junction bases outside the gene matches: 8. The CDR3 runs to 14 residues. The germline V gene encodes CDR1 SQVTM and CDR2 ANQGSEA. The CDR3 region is CSARDSFMNTEAFF. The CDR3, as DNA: TGCAGCGCCAGGGACAGCTTCATGAACACTGAAGCTTTCTTT. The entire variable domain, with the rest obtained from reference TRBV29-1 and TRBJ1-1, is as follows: SAVISQKPSRDICQRGTSLTIQCQVDSQVTMMFWYRQQPGQSLTLIATANQGSEATYESGFVIDKFPISRPNLTFSTLTVSNMSPEDSSIYLCSARDSFMNTEAFFGQGTRLTVV.

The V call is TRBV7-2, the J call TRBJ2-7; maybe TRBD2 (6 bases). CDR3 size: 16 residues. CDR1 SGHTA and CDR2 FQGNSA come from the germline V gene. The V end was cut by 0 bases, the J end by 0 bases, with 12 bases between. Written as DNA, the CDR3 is TGTGCCAGCAGCTTAGCGGCGCGGGGAGGCTCCTACGAGCAGTACTTC. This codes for CASSLAARGGSYEQYF.